A single sample is the source of the 4 T cell receptor beta chains below, sequenced in a study of shared clonotypes between healthy human individuals (dated by TCRdb to about 2020). The library was prepared using the immunoSEQ multiplex PCR assay. What TCRdb holds here is the immuneACCESS table cut down to in-frame rearrangements. Part of the clones is not present; checked against another copy, under half of the missing clones reflect an unresolved V gene, and the others are unexplained. The sample table holds 400,000 to 500,000 clones, of which less than 80% were seen once. The top ten clones comprise roughly 13% of the sample. Input material: PBMCs. The receptors here all came from a middle-aged woman in good health. Some clones in this sample may be carry-over from other donors' samples.

The chain carries TRBV5-4 and TRBJ2-1; no reliable D call. This CDR3 spans 15 amino acids. V lost 0 bases and J 4 bases, leaving 11 bases between the germline ends. Germline-derived CDR1 and CDR2 are SGHNT and YYREEE (reference sequence). The CDR3 DNA is TGTGCCAGCAGCTTGGAGTCGATGCGGTACAATGAGCAGTTCTTC. This translates into CASSLESMRYNEQFF. The variable domain in full, with the rest retrieved from reference TRBV5-4 and TRBJ2-1, is ETGVTQSPTHLIKTRGQQVTLRCSSQSGHNTVSWYQQALGQGPQFIFQYYREEENGRGNFPPRFSGLQFPNYSSELNVNALELDDSALYLCASSLESMRYNEQFFGPGTRLTVL.

The rearrangement links TRBV10-1 to TRBJ2-1, with D possibly matching TRBD2 (5 bases). Germline values: CDR1 WNHNN, CDR2 SYGVQD (reference sequence). CDR3 length equals 14 residues. Trimming removed 6 bases from V and 8 bases from J, with 17 bases in between. Here the CDR3 reads CASRDPTSGDEQFF. The CDR3 DNA is TGCGCCAGCAGGGACCCGACAAGCGGCGATGAGCAGTTCTTC.

This rearrangement joins TRBV15 to TRBJ2-2; D is possibly TRBD2 (5 bases). V was cut by 5 bases and J by 0 bases, with 13 bases left in between. The germline V gene encodes CDR1 LNHNV and CDR2 YYDKDF (reference sequence). The CDR3 covers 16 residues. The CDR3 DNA follows: TGTGCCACCAGCGGCGGGCCCAACGCGAACACCGGGGAGCTGTTTTTT. Amino acid sequence: CATSGGPNANTGELFF.

This clone came up a few times. V usage is TRBV2 and J usage is TRBJ1-5; 9 positions agree with TRBD1. CDR3 length: 15 residues. V trimming: 7 bases; J trimming: 5 bases; junction bases outside the gene matches: 9. From germline, CDR1 is SNHLY and CDR2 FYNNEI. The CDR3 is CASNADRGGDQPQHF. The DNA for the CDR3 is TGTGCCAGCAACGCGGACAGGGGAGGGGATCAGCCCCAGCATTTT.